This T cell receptor (beta chain) was sequenced in a study of cytomegalovirus exposure and HLA in healthy donors. With 60 Vbeta and 13 Jbeta primers, the PCR was carried out. Profiling relied on immunoSEQ multiplex PCR, and the TCRdb table lists in-frame clones only, not all of them. The repertoire consists of 95,000 to 150,000 clones, with more than 70% occurring once and the leading ten covering approximately 9.6%. General study results and limits: Versus the roughly 690-donor mean, an Asian-associated ancestry cluster reportedly showed fewer N-insertions in a later analysis. Approximately 160 TCR beta chains were listed as cytomegalovirus-associated. A later analysis showed TCR association rates differing by HLA locus, peaking at DRB1 and lowest at HLA-C. In terms of immune exposure information, only CMV serostatus was available.

Germline CDR1 SGHRS, CDR2 YFSETQ. The CDR3 is 14 residues long. The V gene end was trimmed by 4 bases and the J gene end by 2 bases; junction bases not matched to a gene: 4. For this clone: Its specificity is not known.

The sequencing sample was made of PBMCs. This TCR was recovered from a woman between 45 and 65 years old in good health and CMV-seropositive. This chain connects TRBV5-1 to TRBJ2-7, with 9 bases identical to TRBD2. This chain's CDR3 is CASSRTSEAYEQYF. CDR3 in DNA: TGCGCCAGCAGCCGGACTAGCGAAGCCTACGAGCAGTACTTC.